This T cell receptor beta chain was recorded in a study of T-cell memory formation after mild COVID-19. About the research overall: Clusters of TCRs were largely donor specific.

The CDR3 has 15 residues. V gave up 5 bases and J gave up 4 bases, with 18 bases separating them. Germline-derived CDR1 and CDR2 are MNHNY and SVGAGI (reference sequence). Findings of the study overall: Several responding clones turned up in pre-infection memory, indicating that cross-reactive memory may have taken part. CD4+ contracting clones were mainly CM and EM; CD8+ ones, EMRA. Clones that shrank (day 15 to 85) were balanced CD4/CD8, whereas later expanders leaned CD4+.

TCRdb re-called the 5' RACE reads through MiXCR, storing one row per CDR3 protein. The table has roughly 600,000 distinct CDR3 sequences, over 15% seen once. On this clonotype itself: The antigen remains unidentified.

This receptor was identified in an adult woman who had mild COVID-19 (a few samples of this study predate the infection). Cell type and time point are not known. The V and J genes are TRBV6-6 and TRBJ2-7; D uncertain. The material sequenced was PBMCs or a T cell subset sorted from them (not recorded which). For the CDR3, the DNA is TGTGCCAGCAGTGCAGGACCGACCCCTGATTACGAGCAGTACTTC. Its protein is CASSAGPTPDYEQYF.